What follows are 21 T cell receptor beta chains derived from one specimen sequenced in a study of CXCR3-negative and CXCR3-positive naive CD8 T cells. The authors made the TRB cDNA libraries by 5' RACE using UMI labels. TCRdb reworked the 5' RACE reads into one entry per CDR3 protein, no DNA. Recorded for this sample: 20,000 to 25,000 distinct CDR3 sequences. Sequenced input: memory CD8+ T cells from blood. The receptors stem from a human donor in good health. Some clones in this sample may be carry-over from other donors' samples.

V and J are TRBV19 and TRBJ2-7; as DNA is missing, the TRBD2 call by TCRdb cannot be tested. The germline CDR1 and CDR2 sequences are LNHDA and SQIVND (reference sequence). This CDR3 has 14 residues. This chain's CDR3 is CASSMTSGNYEQYF. Based on the CDR3 plus reference TRBV19 and TRBJ2-7, the full variable domain is DGGITQSPKYLFRKEGQNVTLSCEQNLNHDAMYWYRQDPGQGLRLIYYSQIVNDFQKGDIAEGYSVSREKKESFPLTVTSAQKNPTAFYLCASSMTSGNYEQYFGPGTRLTVT.

This chain uses TRBV28 with TRBJ2-2. CDR1 and CDR2 from the germline V gene are MDHEN and SYDVKM. The CDR3 consists of 14 residues. The chain's CDR3 is CASSRRQNTGELFF. Using reference TRBV28 and TRBJ2-2 for the parts outside the CDR3, the full variable domain is DVKVTQSSRYLVKRTGEKVFLECVQDMDHENMFWYRQDPGLGLRLIYFSYDVKMKEKGDIPEGYSVSREKKERFSLILESASTNQTSMYLCASSRRQNTGELFFGEGSRLTVL.

The rearrangement joins TRBV29-1 to TRBJ2-3. This CDR3 spans 12 amino acids. Germline V gene lookup returns CDR1 SQVTM and CDR2 ANQGSEA. The CDR3 sequence: CSVNHRPDTQYF.

Frequency places this clonotype as medium-sized. The chain joins TRBV29-1 to TRBJ2-2; TCRdb gives TRBD2 as the D gene, but with no DNA this cannot be confirmed. The CDR3 sequence is 15 residues long. Germline V CDR1 and CDR2: SQVTM, ANQGSEA. The CDR3 sequence: CSVSSGRDFTGELFF.

CDR3 region: CASSLSGLEYF. The chain has TRBV27 and TRBJ2-7. Germline V lookup: CDR1 MNHEY, CDR2 SMNVEV (reference sequence). This CDR3 is 11 amino acids long.

The rearrangement joins TRBV6-5 to TRBJ2-5. Germline V gives CDR1 MNHEY, CDR2 SVGAGI. The CDR3 extends over 13 amino acids. The CDR3 region is CASSYYGKETQYF.

This clonotype shows up as medium-sized by frequency. The chain uses TRBV6-4 and TRBJ2-1; the TCRdb call, TRBD1, lacks DNA for checking. The CDR3 is 15 residues long. The germline gives CDR1 MRHNA, CDR2 SNTAGT. The CDR3 region is CASSDSTGGYNEQFF.

The V and J genes are TRBV12-3 or TRBV12-4 and TRBJ2-7. The CDR3 totals 12 residues. This CDR3 reads CASSLVVDEQYF.

The chain has TRBV6-1 and TRBJ2-2; TCRdb returns TRBD1, unconfirmable since there is no DNA. This CDR3 is built from 15 residues. In germline, CDR1 is MNHNS, CDR2 SASEGT. CDR3: CASSERTGDTGELFF.

The chain recombines TRBV12-3 or TRBV12-4 with TRBJ2-1. This CDR3 region has 13 residues. The chain's CDR3 is CASSSDGNNEQFF.

J is TRBJ1-1 and V is TRBV2; TCRdb's D call, TRBD1, is unchecked because there is no DNA. This CDR3 spans 17 amino acids. The germline gives CDR1 SNHLY, CDR2 FYNNEI. This CDR3 reads CASSDPLLTGGDTEAFF.

The V call is TRBV29-1, the J call TRBJ2-7. Germline V gene lookup returns CDR1 SQVTM and CDR2 ANQGSEA. The CDR3 has 12 residues. Here the CDR3 reads CSVERQPYEQYF.

CDR3: CATSRYAEQYF. V gene TRBV15 combines with J gene TRBJ2-7. The CDR3 is 11 amino acids. Germline values: CDR1 LNHNV, CDR2 YYDKDF (reference sequence).

CDR3: CSARDHGVGSYEQYF. The chain employs TRBV20-1 and TRBJ2-7. Germline CDR1 and CDR2: DFQATT and SNEGSKA (reference sequence). The CDR3 runs to 15 residues.

CDR3 region: CSVVRGSGELFF. The chain uses TRBV29-1 and TRBJ2-2; checking the TCRdb D call of TRBD1 is not possible without DNA. Germline V gives CDR1 SQVTM, CDR2 ANQGSEA. This CDR3 spans 12 amino acids.

CDR3 sequence: CASSRPGTGAGYTGELFF. The V call is TRBV7-3, the J call TRBJ1-4; TCRdb's D call of TRBD1 is untestable without DNA. Per the germline V gene, CDR1 is SGHTA and CDR2 is FQGTGA. The CDR3 covers 18 residues.

This chain connects TRBV28 to TRBJ2-5; without DNA, the TCRdb call of TRBD1 cannot be checked. This CDR3 spans 15 amino acids. Per the germline V gene, CDR1 is MDHEN and CDR2 is SYDVKM. The CDR3: CASSLFRTGQETQYF. The variable domain in full, completed from reference TRBV28 and TRBJ2-5, reads DVKVTQSSRYLVKRTGEKVFLECVQDMDHENMFWYRQDPGLGLRLIYFSYDVKMKEKGDIPEGYSVSREKKERFSLILESASTNQTSMYLCASSLFRTGQETQYFGPGTRLLVL.

The genes are TRBV12-3 or TRBV12-4 and TRBJ2-7; TCRdb's D gene call, TRBD1, goes unchecked for lack of DNA. CDR3 size: 15 residues. Here the CDR3 reads CASTSGTRGSYEQYF.

This chain's CDR3 is CSARDRFESSYEQYF. The chain links TRBV20-1 to TRBJ2-7. Per the germline V gene, CDR1 is DFQATT and CDR2 is SNEGSKA (reference sequence). CDR3 length equals 15 residues.

The V and J genes are TRBV20-1 and TRBJ2-1; TCRdb's D call of TRBD2 is untestable without DNA. Per germline, CDR1 DFQATT and CDR2 SNEGSKA (reference sequence). This CDR3 is 14 amino acids long. The CDR3 is CSADGLASYNEQFF.

V gene TRBV12-5 combines with J gene TRBJ1-1; TCRdb returns TRBD1, unconfirmable since there is no DNA. Germline V gene data show CDR1 as LGHNT and CDR2 as FRNRAP. The CDR3 runs 14 residues. The CDR3 is CASADLQGGTEAFF.